This record concerns one T cell receptor beta chain sequence. The source of the sample is a study of blood T cell repertoires in COVID-19. Study-wide background: COVID-19 samples from acute and convalescent phases originated in the United States, Italy and Spain. T cells, B-cell-depleted T cells, or PBMCs provided the cDNA or gDNA that served as material.

In the authors' workflow: Reference gene primer amplification yielded estimated nucleated cell counts. Assay used: immunoSEQ multiplex PCR; TCRdb lists only in-frame clones, some missing. For V, J and clone size, that table is used; D and trimming come from the DNA. The sample yields approximately 190,000 clones, roughly 86% seen once. V lost 8 bases and J 2 bases, leaving 16 bases between the germline ends. Germline assignment: CDR1 MNHEY and CDR2 SVGAGI. The CDR3 covers 14 residues. Sequencing was carried out using peripheral blood. This sequence joins TRBV6-5 and TRBJ2-7; possibly TRBD2 for D (5 bases). The TCR was taken from a woman in her 70s with active or convalescent COVID-19. CDR3 nucleotides: TGTGCCAGCGGACTGGGAGACGCTACCTACGAGCAGTACTTC. This translates into CASGLGDATYEQYF.